This T cell receptor beta chain was sequenced in a study of blood T cell repertoires in COVID-19. The overall study: Samples taken during acute and convalescent COVID-19 were collected in the United States, Italy and Spain.

As handled by the study authors: Scientists estimated how many nucleated cells there were by amplifying reference gene primers. Assay: immunoSEQ multiplex PCR; the TCRdb copy retains only in-frame clones and omits some. The DNA gave D and trimming, while V, J and clone size come from that table. The table shows 200,000 to 300,000 clones, with about 91% occurring only once. Germline V CDR1 and CDR2: KGHDR, SFDVKD. Germline trimming cut 0 bases from V and 3 bases from J; bases unmatched to any gene: 1. The CDR3 is made up of 15 amino acids. This chain uses TRBV24-1 with TRBJ2-1; TRBD2 aligns across 7 bases. Material: peripheral blood. This TCR was recovered from a person in their late teens or twenties with COVID-19, enrolled during active disease. CDR3 amino acids: CATSDLQRDYNEQFF. DNA for the CDR3: TGTGCCACCAGTGATTTGCAGCGGGACTACAATGAGCAGTTCTTC.